This T cell receptor (beta chain) was identified during a study of T cells in Graves' hyperthyroidism and ophthalmopathy. Study-level points and caveats: From stable hyperthyroidism, ophthalmopathy was separated by a 13 V-J model. Blood also held most thyroid clonotypes expanded beyond 0.001.

This clonotype was seen a few times. What it binds is unknown. The germline CDR1 and CDR2 sequences are MDHEN and SYDVKM. The CDR3 totals 13 residues. J gave up 3 bases and V 6 bases, and 2 bases lay outside the gene matches. Amplified TCR beta CDR3 regions derived from RNA transcripts. HTBI primers were used for first-round RT-PCR of the TCR CDR3. MiXCR, run by TCRdb on the multiplex PCR reads, gives a single entry per CDR3 protein. The sample includes some 600,000 distinct CDR3 sequences, approximately 14% of them seen just once. This receptor was taken from a woman under 40 with Graves' hyperthyroidism that later progressed to Graves' ophthalmopathy. V gene TRBV28 combines with J gene TRBJ1-1; TRBD1 matches 9 bases. Source material: blood. The DNA for the CDR3 is TGTGCCAGCAGAGACAGGGGGGACACTGAAGCTTTCTTT. Amino acids: CASRDRGDTEAFF. The full variable domain, in which reference TRBV28 and TRBJ1-1 provide the parts outside the CDR3, is DVKVTQSSRYLVKRTGEKVFLECVQDMDHENMFWYRQDPGLGLRLIYFSYDVKMKEKGDIPEGYSVSREKKERFSLILESASTNQTSMYLCASRDRGDTEAFFGQGTRLTVV.